Listed here are 32 T cell receptor beta chains from one sample, sequenced in a study of blood T cell repertoires in COVID-19 (dated by TCRdb to the early 2020s). Library preparation employed the immunoSEQ multiplex PCR assay. TCRdb took over this immuneACCESS table, retaining in-frame rearrangements with V and J assigned. Such tables are incomplete; in checked studies, under half of the missing clones stem from an unresolved V gene, and the remainder is unexplained. The sample table records roughly 38,000 clones; about 86% of these occur just once. Approximately 60% of the sample comes from the top ten. The sample was peripheral blood. These TCRs come from a man between 65 and 85 years old with acute or convalescent COVID-19.

The rearrangement uses TRBV11-2 and TRBJ1-1; D not certain. The CDR3 sequence is 14 residues long. CDR1 and CDR2 from the germline V gene are SGHAT and FQNNGV. V lost 3 bases, J lost 1 base, and 9 bases lay in between. CDR3 residues: CASSFPFSNTEAFF. CDR3 nucleotide sequence: TGTGCCAGCAGCTTCCCCTTCTCGAACACTGAAGCTTTCTTT. Complete variable domain (other parts from reference TRBV11-2 and TRBJ1-1): EAGVAQSPRYKIIEKRQSVAFWCNPISGHATLYWYQQILGQGPKLLIQFQNNGVVDDSQLPKDRFSAERLKGVDSTLKIQPAKLEDSAVYLCASSFPFSNTEAFFGQGTRLTVV.

The V call is TRBV7-2, the J call TRBJ2-7, with 10 nucleotides matching TRBD1. CDR1 SGHTA and CDR2 FQGNSA come from the germline V gene. V dropped 6 bases and J dropped 1; count of bases not matched to a gene: 6. This CDR3 contains 15 residues. The CDR3 DNA reads as TGTGCCAGCAGTTCCGGGACAGGGGCTTCCTACGAGCAGTACTTC. Its protein is CASSSGTGASYEQYF.

This clone was observed a handful of times. The chain uses TRBV2 and TRBJ1-3, with TRBD1 as a possible D gene (6 bases). The CDR3 contains 15 residues. Germline CDR1 reads SNHLY; CDR2 reads FYNNEI. Trimming removed 4 bases at V and 1 base at J, with 11 bases between. The CDR3 nucleotides read TGTGCCAGCAGTGGGCTGAGGGGGTCTGGAAACACCATATATTTT. The encoded protein is CASSGLRGSGNTIYF.

This sequence joins TRBV6-2 or TRBV6-3 and TRBJ2-7; D call uncertain. Per the germline V gene, CDR1 is MNHEY and CDR2 is SVGEGT. The CDR3 extends over 14 amino acids. The ends were cut back, 7 bases at V and 3 bases at J, with 16 bases in the middle. In DNA form, the CDR3 reads TGTGCCAGCATCCCGGAGTTAACCTTCTACGAGCAGTACTTC. It translates to CASIPELTFYEQYF.

V gene TRBV7-6 combines with J gene TRBJ2-7; a weak D match, TRBD1 (7 bases). CDR3 length: 15 residues. Trimming removed 1 base at V and 6 bases at J, with 16 bases between. The germline CDR1 and CDR2 sequences are SGHVS and FNYEAQ. In DNA form, the CDR3 reads TGTGCCAGCAGCTTAGATTGGCAGGGGGGAAGCGAGCAGTACTTC. Amino acid sequence: CASSLDWQGGSEQYF.

The rearrangement uses TRBV11-2 and TRBJ2-7; TRBD1 matches 9 bases. CDR1 and CDR2 (germline): SGHAT, FQNNGV. V gave up 5 bases and J gave up 7 bases; unmatched junction bases: 6. CDR3 length: 13 amino acids. CDR3 sequence reads: CASSQQGASEQYF. CDR3 nucleotide sequence: TGTGCCAGCAGCCAACAGGGGGCGTCTGAGCAGTACTTC.

V and J are TRBV5-1 and TRBJ1-4; 8 positions match TRBD1. The junction had 9 bases not matched to a gene; V was cut back by 2 bases and J by 9 bases. CDR3 length equals 15 residues. The germline CDR1 and CDR2 sequences are SGHRS and YFSETQ. The CDR3 loop is CASSFTDRGGKKLFF. In DNA form, the CDR3 reads TGCGCCAGCAGCTTCACCGACAGGGGAGGGAAAAAACTGTTTTTT.

The chain couples TRBV18 to TRBJ1-6; 7 nucleotides line up with TRBD1. With V trimmed by 6 bases and J by 10 bases, 6 bases remained unmatched. Germline V gene lookup returns CDR1 KGHSH and CDR2 LQKENI. This CDR3 spans 13 amino acids. CDR3 protein: CASSPGTESPLHF. The CDR3 region has the DNA TGTGCCAGCTCGCCCGGGACAGAGTCACCCCTCCACTTT. Full variable domain (outside the CDR3, taken from reference TRBV18 and TRBJ1-6): NAGVMQNPRHLVRRRGQEARLRCSPMKGHSHVYWYRQLPEEGLKFMVYLQKENIIDESGMPKERFSAEFPKEGPSILRIQQVVRGDSAAYFCASSPGTESPLHFGNGTRLTVT.

The chain carries TRBV4-3 and TRBJ1-4; the D is unclear. V lost 0 bases, J lost 6 bases, and 14 bases lay in between. The CDR3 length is 16 residues. Germline V gene data show CDR1 as LGHNA and CDR2 as YSLEER. The CDR3 here is CASSQDYGNGDEKLFF. The CDR3 nucleotides are TGCGCCAGCAGCCAAGATTATGGGAACGGGGATGAAAAACTGTTTTTT.

This clone turned up a few times. V usage is TRBV4-1 and J usage is TRBJ1-6; 8 positions match TRBD1. CDR3 length equals 18 residues. Germline assignment: CDR1 MGHRA and CDR2 YSYEKL. With 0 bases clipped from V and 3 bases from J, the junction kept 7 bases outside the gene matches. The CDR3 region is CASSQEEGQAHYNSPLHF. CDR3 nucleotide sequence: TGCGCCAGCAGCCAAGAGGAGGGACAGGCGCACTATAATTCACCCCTCCACTTT.

V is TRBV5-1 and J is TRBJ2-2; D is possibly TRBD1 (6 bases). The germline V gene encodes CDR1 SGHRS and CDR2 YFSETQ. The CDR3 totals 15 residues. Deletions cut 4 bases from V and 6 bases from J, with 16 bases between. CDR3 nucleotide sequence: TGCGCCAGCAGCCTGGCACAGGGTTCAGCCGGGGAGCTGTTTTTT. Amino acid sequence: CASSLAQGSAGELFF.

This clone was found a few times. V and J are TRBV28 and TRBJ1-3; 8 nucleotides line up with TRBD1. The CDR3 length is 14 residues. CDR1 is MDHEN, CDR2 SYDVKM, per germline. V lost 7 bases and J lost 0; bases outside the gene matches: 2. The CDR3 DNA reads as TGTGCCAGCATGGACAGGGCCTCTGGAAACACCATATATTTT. It encodes CASMDRASGNTIYF.

This clone was seen a single time. V usage is TRBV5-1 and J usage is TRBJ1-3, with D hard to call. CDR1 is SGHRS, CDR2 YFSETQ, per germline. This CDR3 spans 14 amino acids. V was shortened by 3 bases and J by 4 bases, with 11 bases between the two germline ends. CDR3 sequence (DNA): TGCGCCAGCAGCTACACGACGGGAGGAAACACCATATATTTT. Translated, it gives CASSYTTGGNTIYF.

This clone appeared a few times. V usage is TRBV27 and J usage is TRBJ2-1; TRBD2 aligns across 7 bases. The germline V gene has CDR1 MNHEY and CDR2 SMNVEV (reference sequence). V lost 6 bases and J lost 8; bases outside the gene matches: 16. The CDR3 contains 16 residues. The chain's CDR3 is CASSNRTIVSGHEQFF. The CDR3 DNA is TGTGCCAGCAGCAACCGTACTATTGTTAGCGGGCATGAGCAGTTCTTC.

V gene TRBV6-6 combines with J gene TRBJ1-5; D uncertain. The CDR3 runs 12 residues. Per germline, CDR1 MNHNY and CDR2 SVGAGI (reference sequence). The V gene lost 11 bases and the J gene lost 2 bases, with 10 bases spanning the gap. The CDR3 DNA is TGTGCCTCCTCAGAGGGCAATCAGCCCCAGCATTTT. Amino acid sequence: CASSEGNQPQHF.

The chain uses TRBV30 and TRBJ1-3; 11 bases agree with TRBD1. CDR1 and CDR2 (germline): GTSNPN, SVGIG (reference sequence). The J segment lost 4 bases and the V segment lost 2 bases, leaving 7 bases of the junction unmatched. This CDR3 is 16 amino acids long. The CDR3 DNA follows: TGTGCCTGGAGTACGGGGACAGGGGGAGCAGGAAACACCATATATTTT. Translating gives CAWSTGTGGAGNTIYF.

The V and J genes are TRBV28 and TRBJ2-4, with a possible D match to TRBD2 (5 bases). The CDR3 has 15 amino acids. V was trimmed by 6 bases and J by 9 bases, leaving 21 bases between them. Germline CDR1 MDHEN, CDR2 SYDVKM. Here the CDR3 DNA reads TGTGCCAGCAGCCCGCCCGGGGAGATCCCTAGCATTCAGTACTTC. Protein product: CASSPPGEIPSIQYF.

The chain has TRBV19 and TRBJ1-1; D is unclear. The CDR3 is made up of 13 amino acids. Germline V gives CDR1 LNHDA, CDR2 SQIVND (reference sequence). Trimming took 3 bases from V and 0 from J, leaving 5 bases between them. CDR3 coding DNA: TGTGCCAGTAGTATTTACATGAACACTGAAGCTTTCTTT. Protein: CASSIYMNTEAFF.

V gene TRBV3-1 (or the pseudogene TRBV3-2) combines with J gene TRBJ2-1, with D tentatively TRBD1 (5 bases). The CDR3 runs to 17 residues. CDR1 and CDR2 (germline): LGHDT, YNNKEL (reference sequence). V was clipped by 1 base and J by 6 bases, with 19 bases between them. CDR3 coding DNA: TGTGCCAGCAGCCAAGGGGGCAGATTGGTTACGGGCAATGAGCAGTTCTTC. Its translation: CASSQGGRLVTGNEQFF.

The chain is built from TRBV7-9 and TRBJ1-4; no firm D call. V was clipped by 1 base and J by 8 bases, with 11 bases between them. The CDR3 contains 14 residues. The germline V gene encodes CDR1 SEHNR and CDR2 FQNEAQ (reference sequence). CDR3 DNA: TGTGCCAGCAGCTTAGGAGTCGGTGAAGAAAAACTGTTTTTT. Translating gives CASSLGVGEEKLFF.

V is TRBV7-6 and J is TRBJ2-1, with TRBD2 matching over 11 bases. Germline-derived CDR1 and CDR2 are SGHVS and FNYEAQ. The CDR3 is made up of 15 amino acids. Trimming took 5 bases from V and 2 from J; bases not matched to a gene: 2. The CDR3 sequence is CASSPTSGTYNEQFF. The CDR3 DNA follows: TGTGCCAGCAGCCCGACTAGCGGGACCTACAATGAGCAGTTCTTC.

V gene TRBV5-5 combines with J gene TRBJ2-1, with 7 nucleotides matching TRBD2. The CDR3 consists of 14 residues. Trimming cost V 4 bases and J 8 bases; bases outside gene matches: 9. Per germline, CDR1 SGHKS and CDR2 YYEKEE (reference sequence). The CDR3 region is CASSRLALRDEQFF. CDR3 nucleotide sequence: TGTGCCAGCAGCCGACTAGCATTAAGGGATGAGCAGTTCTTC.

The chain uses TRBV5-6 and TRBJ2-5; 9 bases map to TRBD1. The CDR3 consists of 13 residues. Germline loops: CDR1 SGHDT, CDR2 YYEEEE. With V trimmed by 3 bases and J by 7 bases, 4 bases remained unmatched. Written as DNA, the CDR3 is TGTGCCAGCAGCTCCGGGACAGGGCTGACCCAGTACTTC. Protein: CASSSGTGLTQYF.

The chain carries TRBV29-1 and TRBJ1-2; unclear D gene. The CDR3 covers 11 residues. CDR1 is SQVTM, CDR2 ANQGSEA, per germline. V was cut by 4 bases and J by 7 bases, with 10 bases left in between. The CDR3 protein is CSVVDARGYTF. The CDR3 DNA reads TGCAGCGTTGTTGATGCGCGTGGCTACACCTTC.

The chain uses TRBV5-1 and TRBJ2-1; D is perhaps TRBD2 (5 bases). The ends were cut back, 7 bases at V and 0 bases at J, with 20 bases in the middle. Germline V gene lookup returns CDR1 SGHRS and CDR2 YFSETQ. CDR3 length: 17 residues. Here the CDR3 reads CASRALGGPSSYNEQFF. CDR3 nucleotide sequence: TGCGCCAGCCGGGCTCTCGGCGGGCCTAGCTCCTACAATGAGCAGTTCTTC.

The chain joins TRBV11-2 to TRBJ2-5; D remains ambiguous. In germline, CDR1 is SGHAT, CDR2 FQNNGV. The V and J ends lost 4 bases and 5 bases respectively, with 11 bases between them. The CDR3 extends over 13 amino acids. CDR3 residues: CASSSELEETQYF. CDR3 nucleotide sequence: TGTGCCAGCAGCTCCGAACTTGAGGAGACCCAGTACTTC.

The V call is TRBV15, the J call TRBJ2-7; D is perhaps TRBD2 (6 bases). Germline V CDR1 and CDR2: LNHNV, YYDKDF (reference sequence). V was clipped by 3 bases and J by 2 bases, with 14 bases between them. The CDR3 covers 15 residues. DNA of the CDR3: TGTGCCACCAGCAGGGAGGGTAGCCCCGCCTACGAGCAGTACTTC. As protein: CATSREGSPAYEQYF. The full variable domain, completed using reference TRBV15 and TRBJ2-7, is DAMVIQNPRYQVTQFGKPVTLSCSQTLNHNVMYWYQQKSSQAPKLLFHYYDKDFNNEADTPDNFQSRRPNTSFCFLDIRSPGLGDTAMYLCATSREGSPAYEQYFGPGTRLTVT.

V usage is TRBV3-1 (or the pseudogene TRBV3-2) and J usage is TRBJ1-3; 8 bases match TRBD1. Germline assignment: CDR1 LGHDT and CDR2 YNNKEL (reference sequence). J was trimmed by 3 bases and V by 5 bases; bases with no gene match: 9. The CDR3 is 16 amino acids. CDR3 sequence reads: CASSDPGQVYGNTIYF. The CDR3 bases are TGTGCCAGCAGCGACCCGGGACAGGTTTATGGAAACACCATATATTTT.

The chain joins TRBV21-1 to TRBJ2-6; the table's D call, TRBD1, has no DNA check behind it. TRBV21-1 is an annotated pseudogene. The CDR3 is 17 residues long. The chain's CDR3 is CASRADRHDSGANVLTF. CDR3 DNA sequence: TGTGCCAGCAGAGCGGACAGGCACGACTCTGGGGCCAACGTCCTGACTTTC.

This rearrangement joins TRBV11-2 to TRBJ2-7; D is uncertain. This CDR3 has 14 residues. V lost 0 bases and J lost 2, with 8 bases in between. The germline CDR1 and CDR2 sequences are SGHAT and FQNNGV. The CDR3 coding sequence is TGTGCCAGCAGCTTAGAAGATAGAACCTACGAGCAGTACTTC. It specifies CASSLEDRTYEQYF.

The chain joins TRBV12-5 to TRBJ2-7; tentatively, D is TRBD2 (5 bases). CDR3 length: 13 amino acids. Germline V gene lookup returns CDR1 LGHNT and CDR2 FRNRAP. V lost 1 base and J lost 8, with 12 bases in between. The CDR3 is CASGLDGELKQYF. The CDR3, as DNA: TGTGCTAGTGGTTTGGACGGGGAGCTTAAGCAGTACTTC.

This chain connects TRBV6-1 to TRBJ1-2; D not certain. Germline assignment: CDR1 MNHNS and CDR2 SASEGT. V was shortened by 3 bases and J by 2 bases, with 10 bases between the two germline ends. This CDR3 has 14 residues. CDR3 loop: CASSEAGQNYGYTF. CDR3 nucleotides: TGTGCCAGCAGTGAGGCAGGCCAGAACTATGGCTACACCTTC.